This T cell receptor (beta chain) is drawn from a study of Graves' ophthalmopathy and Graves' hyperthyroidism. RNA transcripts were the template, and TCR beta CDR3 regions were amplified from them. HTBI-primed first-round RT-PCR preceded second-round multiplex PCR. Using its own MiXCR run on the multiplex PCR reads, TCRdb lists one record per CDR3 protein. This sample has some 390,000 distinct CDR3 sequences, with about 17% found just once. V lost 3 bases, J lost 4 bases, and 3 bases lay in between. CDR1 and CDR2 from the germline V gene are GTSNPN and SVGIG (reference sequence). This CDR3 comprises 10 residues. This clonotype was picked up many times.

The sequence derives from a woman in her late teens or twenties with Graves' ophthalmopathy. The specimen was peripheral blood. This chain connects TRBV30 to TRBJ1-2; D is uncertain. CDR3 in DNA: TGTGCCTGGAGGTCCTATGGCTACACCTTC. Translated: CAWRSYGYTF.